This T cell receptor (beta chain) was sequenced in a study of molecular identifiers for immune sequencing clone quantification. Study outcomes and limitations: In naive cells, under 1% of molecules belonged to clones above 20 RNA copies, against over 98% in effector cells.

The CDR3 totals 14 residues. The V gene's germline CDR1 is LGHNA and CDR2 YSLEER. The V gene lost 3 bases and the J gene lost 1 base, with 9 bases spanning the gap. This clonotype was observed at least ten times. Its matching antigen is unknown. Source material for naive CD8 libraries was 20,000 to 1,000,000 sorted cells, with 10%, 30% or 50% RNA. One entry per CDR3 protein, called by TCRdb with MiXCR from the PCR reads. The table includes about 640,000 distinct CDR3 sequences, 15% to 20% detected once. V usage is TRBV4-3 and J usage is TRBJ1-1; D perhaps matches TRBD1 (5 bases). The source of this sequence is a human donor in good health. Some libraries in this study had Jurkat cell RNA spiked in. The specimen was naive CD8+ T cells from blood, with Jurkat cell RNA spiked in. Specified subset: FACS-sorted CD8+CD4-CCR7+CD45RA+ naive T cells. The CDR3 spells CASSHGTENTEAFF. The DNA for the CDR3 is TGCGCCAGCAGCCATGGGACTGAGAACACTGAAGCTTTCTTT.